What follows are 21 T cell receptor beta chains derived from one specimen sequenced in a study of blood T cell repertoires in COVID-19. Assay: immunoSEQ multiplex PCR; the TCRdb copy retains only in-frame clones and omits some. The repertoire includes over 200,000 clones, roughly nine tenths of them detected once, and 12% sits in the top ten. Sequenced input: peripheral blood. These receptor sequences come from a woman under 30 who had recovered from COVID-19.

A single count supports this clone. V and J are TRBV14 and TRBJ2-1; 9 positions match TRBD1. Germline V gene data show CDR1 as SGHDN and CDR2 as FVKESK. V shed 0 bases and J 4 bases; nucleotides not matched to a gene: 10. This CDR3 is 18 amino acids long. The chain's CDR3 is CASSQEGVRDRVYNEQFF. The CDR3 DNA sequence: TGTGCCAGCAGCCAAGAAGGGGTCCGGGACAGGGTTTACAATGAGCAGTTCTTC.

V and J are TRBV2 and TRBJ2-3; 8 bases are a match to TRBD2. Losses at the gene ends were 4 bases for V and 3 bases for J; bases not matched to a gene: 9. Germline loops: CDR1 SNHLY, CDR2 FYNNEI. The length of the CDR3 is 16 residues. CDR3 loop: CASSGFLAGLTDTQYF. In nucleotides, the CDR3 is TGTGCCAGCAGTGGTTTCCTAGCGGGTTTGACAGATACGCAGTATTTT.

The chain combines TRBV27 with TRBJ2-7; weak D call: TRBD2 (6 bases). The germline CDR1 and CDR2 sequences are MNHEY and SMNVEV (reference sequence). This CDR3 has 13 residues. Trimming left V 5 bases short and J 4 bases short, with 12 bases between. The CDR3 DNA is TGTGCCAGCAGTGTCGGGACTCTGTACGAGCAGTACTTC. Translating gives CASSVGTLYEQYF.

This clone was counted once. This chain uses TRBV5-1 with TRBJ2-1; 8 bases align to TRBD1. This CDR3 is built from 15 residues. Germline CDR1 and CDR2: SGHRS and YFSETQ. After removal of 4 bases from V and 6 bases from J, the junction contained 9 bases not matched to a gene. Here the CDR3 reads CASSPGQGLLNEQFF. The CDR3 region has the DNA TGCGCCAGCAGCCCTGGACAGGGCCTTCTCAATGAGCAGTTCTTC.

This clone appeared a few times. The chain is built from TRBV12-5 and TRBJ1-1; TRBD1 agrees at 7 bases. The ends lost 1 base at V and 4 bases at J; junction bases unmatched: 6. CDR3 length: 15 amino acids. Germline V gives CDR1 LGHNT, CDR2 FRNRAP. CDR3 in amino acids: CASGLGQGLGTEAFF. CDR3 bases: TGTGCTAGTGGTTTGGGACAGGGTCTTGGCACTGAAGCTTTCTTT.

This chain uses TRBV5-5 with TRBJ1-5, with D uncertain. The germline V gene encodes CDR1 SGHKS and CDR2 YYEKEE (reference sequence). The CDR3 loop spans 14 amino acids. Between the trimmed V and J ends, which lost 4 bases and 5 bases, there was a span of 13 bases. CDR3 sequence: CASSLRSEDQPQHF. The CDR3 nucleotides read TGTGCCAGCAGCCTACGTTCTGAGGATCAGCCCCAGCATTTT.

The chain uses TRBV6-5 and TRBJ2-5; D not resolved. This CDR3 has 14 residues. The germline V gene has CDR1 MNHEY and CDR2 SVGAGI. V lost 2 bases, J lost 3 bases, and 10 bases lay in between. CDR3 protein: CASSYQYKEETQYF. CDR3 bases: TGTGCCAGCAGTTACCAATACAAAGAAGAGACCCAGTACTTC.

The rearrangement links TRBV7-9 to TRBJ2-1; no definite D call. In germline, CDR1 is SEHNR, CDR2 FQNEAQ (reference sequence). V was shortened by 5 bases and J by 8 bases, with 7 bases between the two germline ends. There are 11 residues in the CDR3. The CDR3 bases are TGTGCCAGCAGCGAGAGTGATGAGCAGTTCTTC. Protein sequence: CASSESDEQFF.

This clone was recorded only once. The V call is TRBV27, the J call TRBJ1-5, with 7 bases aligning to TRBD1. Germline V lookup: CDR1 MNHEY, CDR2 SMNVEV (reference sequence). The CDR3 sequence is 15 residues long. The trim removed 0 bases at V and 4 bases at J, leaving 3 bases unmatched. CDR3 amino acids: CASSLSPQGNQPQHF. CDR3 DNA: TGTGCCAGCAGTTTATCTCCACAGGGGAATCAGCCCCAGCATTTT.

The chain recombines TRBV4-1 with TRBJ2-3; 9 bases agree with TRBD1. The CDR3 totals 14 residues. J lost 6 bases, V lost 4 bases, and 5 bases had no gene match. The germline V gene has CDR1 MGHRA and CDR2 YSYEKL. CDR3 coding DNA: TGCGCCAGCAGCCTTGGGACAGGGATGGATACGCAGTATTTT. It specifies CASSLGTGMDTQYF.

CDR3 sequence reads: CASSHTSAKNIQYF. The CDR3 nucleotides are TGTGCCAGCAGCCACACTAGCGCGAAAAACATTCAGTACTTC. This sequence joins TRBV6-5 and TRBJ2-4; 7 nucleotides agree with TRBD2. From germline, CDR1 is MNHEY and CDR2 SVGAGI. This CDR3 has 14 residues. V gave up 6 bases and J gave up 4 bases; unmatched junction bases: 6.

The chain couples TRBV7-3 to TRBJ2-1, with TRBD2 identical over 9 bases. The germline V gene encodes CDR1 SGHTA and CDR2 FQGTGA. The CDR3 consists of 15 residues. J was trimmed by 5 bases and V by 5 bases; bases with no gene match: 7. The CDR3 region is CASSSGLAGNNEQFF. Here the CDR3 DNA reads TGTGCCAGCAGCAGTGGCCTAGCGGGAAACAATGAGCAGTTCTTC.

The chain is built from TRBV7-2 and TRBJ2-7, with 8 bases lining up with TRBD2. The CDR3 runs to 18 residues. Germline trimming cut 5 bases from V and 4 bases from J; bases unmatched to any gene: 19. CDR1 is SGHTA and CDR2 is FQGNSA in the germline V gene. CDR3 sequence reads: CASSPRPSMAGGKYEQYF. DNA for the CDR3: TGTGCCAGCAGCCCTAGGCCGTCGATGGCGGGAGGAAAATACGAGCAGTACTTC.

This clone has only a few counts. The chain combines TRBV7-9 with TRBJ1-2; D is possibly TRBD1 (6 bases). Trimming shortened V by 5 bases and J by 5 bases, and 12 bases separated the two germline ends. Germline V gives CDR1 SEHNR, CDR2 FQNEAQ (reference sequence). This CDR3 has 13 residues. CDR3 region: CASSVDSLYGYTF. CDR3 nucleotide sequence: TGTGCCAGCAGCGTGGACAGCTTGTATGGCTACACCTTC. The entire variable domain, with the rest obtained from reference TRBV7-9 and TRBJ1-2, is as follows: DTGVSQNPRHKITKRGQNVTFRCDPISEHNRLYWYRQTLGQGPEFLTYFQNEAQLEKSRLLSDRFSAERPKGSFSTLEIQRTEQGDSAMYLCASSVDSLYGYTFGSGTRLTVV.

This chain uses TRBV30 with TRBJ1-1, with D unclear. Germline V gene data show CDR1 as GTSNPN and CDR2 as SVGIG (reference sequence). The CDR3 runs 12 residues. Deletions cut 3 bases from V and 1 base from J, with 6 bases between. In DNA form, the CDR3 reads TGTGCCTGGAGCTCCAGGAACACTGAAGCTTTCTTT. Protein product: CAWSSRNTEAFF.

In nucleotides, the CDR3 is TGTGCCAGTAGTAGCGGGAGAGGGGATTACAATGAGCAGTTCTTC. As protein: CASSSGRGDYNEQFF. The genes are TRBV19 and TRBJ2-1; 7 nucleotides align to TRBD2. Trimming at V came to 4 bases and at J to 4 bases, leaving 7 bases not matched to a gene. The CDR3 has 15 residues. Germline V CDR1 and CDR2: LNHDA, SQIVND (reference sequence).

Only a few counts were recorded for this clone. The CDR3 protein is CASGSVGQEYGYTF. For the CDR3, the DNA is TGTGCCAGCGGGAGTGTAGGACAGGAGTATGGCTACACCTTC. The chain couples TRBV11-2 to TRBJ1-2; 7 bases are shared with TRBD1. Trimming removed 8 bases from V and 5 bases from J; junction bases left unmatched: 11. Germline assignment: CDR1 SGHAT and CDR2 FQNNGV. The CDR3 length is 14 residues.

The gene calls are TRBV7-8 and TRBJ2-5; TRBD2 matches 13 bases. Germline lookup yields CDR1 SGHVS and CDR2 FQNEAQ. V shed 1 base, J shed 1 base, and the junction held 9 bases outside the gene matches. This CDR3 has 19 residues. The CDR3 loop is CASSLVLRGLAGLQETQYF. The CDR3 bases are TGTGCCAGCAGCTTAGTCCTTAGGGGACTAGCGGGACTCCAAGAGACCCAGTACTTC.

The J gene is TRBJ2-1, the V gene TRBV7-9; D gene ambiguous. Trimming cost V 3 bases and J 0 bases, with 9 bases left between them. CDR3 length equals 15 residues. Germline CDR1 SEHNR, CDR2 FQNEAQ (reference sequence). For the CDR3, the DNA is TGTGCCAGCAGCTTCGTAAAGAGCTCCTACAATGAGCAGTTCTTC. Translating gives CASSFVKSSYNEQFF.

The genes are TRBV12-2 and TRBJ2-1; the table's D call, TRBD2, was not checked against the DNA. TRBV12-2 is assigned pseudogene status. The CDR3 extends over 12 amino acids. CDR3 sequence: CASRWKREGGVF. The DNA for the CDR3 is TGTGCAAGTCGCTGGAAGCGGGAGGGCGGTGTCTTC.

This chain uses TRBV7-2 with TRBJ2-1; TRBD2 matches 9 bases. V dropped 2 bases and J dropped 4; count of bases not matched to a gene: 12. Germline V gene sequence: CDR1 SGHTA, CDR2 FQGNSA. CDR3 size: 18 residues. As DNA, the CDR3 is TGTGCCAGCAGCTTACTGTCGGTAGCGGGGGCAAATTACAATGAGCAGTTCTTC. It specifies CASSLLSVAGANYNEQFF.